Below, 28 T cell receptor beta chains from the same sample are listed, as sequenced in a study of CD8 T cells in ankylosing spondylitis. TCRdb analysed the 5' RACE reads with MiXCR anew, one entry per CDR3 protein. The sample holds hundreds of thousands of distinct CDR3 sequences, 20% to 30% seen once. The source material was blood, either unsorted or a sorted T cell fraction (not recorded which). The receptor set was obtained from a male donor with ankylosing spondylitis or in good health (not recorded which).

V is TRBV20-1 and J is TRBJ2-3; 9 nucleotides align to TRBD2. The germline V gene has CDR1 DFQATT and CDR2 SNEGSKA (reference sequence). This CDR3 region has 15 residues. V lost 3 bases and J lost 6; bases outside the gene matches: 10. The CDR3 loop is CSASASGMGFDTQYF. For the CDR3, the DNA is TGCAGTGCTAGTGCTAGCGGGATGGGGTTCGATACGCAGTATTTT.

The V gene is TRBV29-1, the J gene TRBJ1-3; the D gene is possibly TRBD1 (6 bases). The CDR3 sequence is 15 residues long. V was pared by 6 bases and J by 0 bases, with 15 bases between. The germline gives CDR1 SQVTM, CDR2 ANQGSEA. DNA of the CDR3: TGCAGCGTGGCCTCTGACAGGAACTCTGGAAACACCATATATTTT. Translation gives CSVASDRNSGNTIYF.

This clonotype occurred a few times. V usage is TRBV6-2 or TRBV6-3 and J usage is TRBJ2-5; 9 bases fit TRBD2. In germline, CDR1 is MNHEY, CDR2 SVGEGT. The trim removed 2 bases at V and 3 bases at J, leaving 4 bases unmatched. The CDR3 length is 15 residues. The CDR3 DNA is TGTGCCAGCAGTTACCTAGCGGGATTGGAAGAGACCCAGTACTTC. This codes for CASSYLAGLEETQYF.

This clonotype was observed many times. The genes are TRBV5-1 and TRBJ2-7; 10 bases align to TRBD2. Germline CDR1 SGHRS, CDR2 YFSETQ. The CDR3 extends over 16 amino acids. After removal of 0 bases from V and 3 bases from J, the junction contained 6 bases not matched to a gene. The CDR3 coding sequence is TGCGCCAGCAGCTTGGGACTAGCGGGCACCCTCTACGAGCAGTACTTC. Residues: CASSLGLAGTLYEQYF.

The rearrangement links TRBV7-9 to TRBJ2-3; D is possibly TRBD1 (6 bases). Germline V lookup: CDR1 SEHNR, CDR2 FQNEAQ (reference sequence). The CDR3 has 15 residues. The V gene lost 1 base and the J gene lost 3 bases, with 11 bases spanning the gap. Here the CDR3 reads CASSLGRGQTDTQYF. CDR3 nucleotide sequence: TGTGCCAGCAGCTTAGGGCGCGGACAGACAGATACGCAGTATTTT.

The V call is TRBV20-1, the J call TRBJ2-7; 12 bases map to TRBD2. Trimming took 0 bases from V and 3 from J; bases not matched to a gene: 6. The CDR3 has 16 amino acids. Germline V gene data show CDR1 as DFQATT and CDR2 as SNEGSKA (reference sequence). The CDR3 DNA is TGCAGTGCTAGAGATCCTAGGACTAGCGGGGACTACGAGCAGTACTTC. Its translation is CSARDPRTSGDYEQYF.

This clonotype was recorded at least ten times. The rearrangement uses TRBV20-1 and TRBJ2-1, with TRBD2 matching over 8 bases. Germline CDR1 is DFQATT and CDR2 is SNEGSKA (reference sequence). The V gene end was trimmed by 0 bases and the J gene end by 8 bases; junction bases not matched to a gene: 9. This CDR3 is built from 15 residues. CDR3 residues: CSARDSGSNLDEQFF. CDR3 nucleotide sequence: TGCAGTGCTAGAGACAGCGGGAGTAATCTCGATGAGCAGTTCTTC.

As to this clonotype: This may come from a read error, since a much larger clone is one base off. CDR3 in DNA: TGTGCCAGCAGCCAAGATACTCGGAATCCGTACGAGCAGTACTTC. Translation gives CASSQDTRNPYEQYF. The chain recombines TRBV4-2 with TRBJ2-7; D is undetermined. From germline, CDR1 is LGHNA and CDR2 YNFKEQ. This CDR3 spans 15 amino acids. The V end was cut by 0 bases, the J end by 4 bases, with 13 bases between.

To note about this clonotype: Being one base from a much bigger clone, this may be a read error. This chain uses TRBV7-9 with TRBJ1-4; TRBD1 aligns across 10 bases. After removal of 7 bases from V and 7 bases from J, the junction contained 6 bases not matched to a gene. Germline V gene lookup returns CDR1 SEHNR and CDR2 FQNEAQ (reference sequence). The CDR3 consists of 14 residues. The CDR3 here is CASTRGQGGEKLFF. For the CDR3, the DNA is TGTGCCAGCACCCGCGGACAGGGGGGTGAAAAACTGTTTTTT.

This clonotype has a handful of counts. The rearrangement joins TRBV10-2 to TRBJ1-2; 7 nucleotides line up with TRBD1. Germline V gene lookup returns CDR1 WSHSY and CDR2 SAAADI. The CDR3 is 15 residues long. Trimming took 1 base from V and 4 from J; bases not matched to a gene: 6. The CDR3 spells CASSEWTGDPYGYTF. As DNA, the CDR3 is TGCGCCAGCAGTGAGTGGACAGGCGATCCCTATGGCTACACCTTC.

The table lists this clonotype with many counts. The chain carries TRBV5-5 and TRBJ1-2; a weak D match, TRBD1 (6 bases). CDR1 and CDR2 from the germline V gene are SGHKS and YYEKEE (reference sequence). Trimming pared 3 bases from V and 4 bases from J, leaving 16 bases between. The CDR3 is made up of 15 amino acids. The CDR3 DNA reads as TGTGCCAGCAGCTATGACGGGACACCGTTCTATGGCTACACCTTC. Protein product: CASSYDGTPFYGYTF.

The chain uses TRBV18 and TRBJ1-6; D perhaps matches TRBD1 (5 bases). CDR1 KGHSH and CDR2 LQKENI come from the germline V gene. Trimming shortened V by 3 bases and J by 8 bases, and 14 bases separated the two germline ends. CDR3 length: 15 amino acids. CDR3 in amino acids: CASSPRQGGDSPLHF. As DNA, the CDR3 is TGTGCCAGCTCACCTCGGCAGGGCGGGGATTCACCCCTCCACTTT.

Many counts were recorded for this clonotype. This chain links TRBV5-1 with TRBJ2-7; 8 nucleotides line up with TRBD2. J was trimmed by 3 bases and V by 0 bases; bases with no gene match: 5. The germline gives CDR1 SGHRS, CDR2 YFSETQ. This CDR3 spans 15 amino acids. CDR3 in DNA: TGCGCCAGCAGCTTGGCTCGGACTAGCCTCTACGAGCAGTACTTC. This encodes CASSLARTSLYEQYF.

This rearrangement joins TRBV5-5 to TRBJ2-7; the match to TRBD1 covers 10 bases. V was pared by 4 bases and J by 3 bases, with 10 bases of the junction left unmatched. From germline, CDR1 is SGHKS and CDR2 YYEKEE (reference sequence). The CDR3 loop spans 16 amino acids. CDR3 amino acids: CASSIDRGRSSYEQYF. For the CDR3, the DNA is TGTGCCAGCAGCATTGACAGGGGGCGTAGCAGCTACGAGCAGTACTTC.

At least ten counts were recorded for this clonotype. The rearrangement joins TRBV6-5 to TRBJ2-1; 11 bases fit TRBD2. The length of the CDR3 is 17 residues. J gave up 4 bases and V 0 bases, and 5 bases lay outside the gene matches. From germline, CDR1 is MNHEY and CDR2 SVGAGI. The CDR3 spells CASSYSPGTSGYNEQFF. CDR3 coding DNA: TGTGCCAGCAGTTACTCACCCGGGACTAGCGGATACAATGAGCAGTTCTTC.

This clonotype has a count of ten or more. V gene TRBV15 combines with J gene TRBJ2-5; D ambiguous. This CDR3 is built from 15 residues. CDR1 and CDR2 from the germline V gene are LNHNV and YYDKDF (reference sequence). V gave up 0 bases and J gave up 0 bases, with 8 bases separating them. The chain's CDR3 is CATSRDQENQETQYF. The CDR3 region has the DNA TGTGCCACCAGCAGAGATCAGGAAAACCAAGAGACCCAGTACTTC. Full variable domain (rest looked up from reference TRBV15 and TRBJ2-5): DAMVIQNPRYQVTQFGKPVTLSCSQTLNHNVMYWYQQKSSQAPKLLFHYYDKDFNNEADTPDNFQSRRPNTSFCFLDIRSPGLGDTAMYLCATSRDQENQETQYFGPGTRLLVL.

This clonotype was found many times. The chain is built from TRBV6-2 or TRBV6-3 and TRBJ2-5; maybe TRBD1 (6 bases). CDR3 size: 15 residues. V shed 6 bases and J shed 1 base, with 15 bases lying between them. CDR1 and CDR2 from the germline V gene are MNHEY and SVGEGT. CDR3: CASSRMNRVQETQYF. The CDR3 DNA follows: TGTGCCAGCAGCCGGATGAACAGGGTCCAAGAGACCCAGTACTTC.

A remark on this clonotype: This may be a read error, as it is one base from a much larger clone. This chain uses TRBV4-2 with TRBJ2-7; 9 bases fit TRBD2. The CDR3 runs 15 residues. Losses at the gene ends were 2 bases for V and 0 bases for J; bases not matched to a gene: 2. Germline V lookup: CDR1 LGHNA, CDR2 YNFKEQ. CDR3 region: CASSQLAGSSYEQYF. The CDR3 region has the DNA TGTGCCAGCAGCCAACTAGCGGGAAGCTCCTACGAGCAGTACTTC.

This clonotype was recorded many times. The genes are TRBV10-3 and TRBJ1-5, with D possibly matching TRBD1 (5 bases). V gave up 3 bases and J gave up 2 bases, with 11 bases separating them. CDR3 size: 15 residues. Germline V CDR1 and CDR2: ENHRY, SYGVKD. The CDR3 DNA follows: TGTGCCATCAGTGATATCGGGGGAGGCAATCAGCCCCAGCATTTT. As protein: CAISDIGGGNQPQHF.

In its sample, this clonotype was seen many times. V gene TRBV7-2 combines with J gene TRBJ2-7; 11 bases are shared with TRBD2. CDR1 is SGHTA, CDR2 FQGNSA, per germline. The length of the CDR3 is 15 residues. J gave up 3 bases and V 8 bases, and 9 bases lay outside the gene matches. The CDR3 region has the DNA TGTGCCAGCGGAAGACTAGCGGGAATAAGCTACGAGCAGTACTTC. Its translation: CASGRLAGISYEQYF.

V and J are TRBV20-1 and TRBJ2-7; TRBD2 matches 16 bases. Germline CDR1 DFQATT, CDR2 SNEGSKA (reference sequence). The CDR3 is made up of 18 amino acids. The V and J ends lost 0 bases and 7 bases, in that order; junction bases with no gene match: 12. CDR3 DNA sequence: TGCAGTGCTAGAGAAGGGACTAGCGGGAGGGGGTGGTCGGGAGAGCAGTACTTC. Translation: CSAREGTSGRGWSGEQYF.

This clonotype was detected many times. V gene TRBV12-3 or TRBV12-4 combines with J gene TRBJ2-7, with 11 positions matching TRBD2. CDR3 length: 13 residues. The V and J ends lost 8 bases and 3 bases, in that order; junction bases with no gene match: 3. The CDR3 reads CASGTSGRYEQYF. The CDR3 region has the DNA TGTGCCAGCGGGACTAGCGGACGCTACGAGCAGTACTTC.

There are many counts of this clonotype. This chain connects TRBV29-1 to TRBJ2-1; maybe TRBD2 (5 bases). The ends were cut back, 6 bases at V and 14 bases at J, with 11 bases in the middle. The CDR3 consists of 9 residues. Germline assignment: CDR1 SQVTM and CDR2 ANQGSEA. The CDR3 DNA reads TGCAGCGTCGGGGAAGACGAGTTCTTC. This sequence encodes CSVGEDEFF.

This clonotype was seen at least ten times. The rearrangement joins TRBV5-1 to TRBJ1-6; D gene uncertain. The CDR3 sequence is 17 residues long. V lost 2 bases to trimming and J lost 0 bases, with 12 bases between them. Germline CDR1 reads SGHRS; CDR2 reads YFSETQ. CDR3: CASSLRTASSYNSPLHF. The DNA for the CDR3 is TGCGCCAGCAGCTTACGGACGGCGAGCTCCTATAATTCACCCCTCCACTTT.

CDR3 nucleotide sequence: TGCAGTGCTAGAGATCGGAAGGACACTGAAGCTTTCTTT. This encodes CSARDRKDTEAFF. V gene TRBV20-1 combines with J gene TRBJ1-1; no reliable D call. Germline lookup yields CDR1 DFQATT and CDR2 SNEGSKA (reference sequence). The CDR3 loop spans 13 amino acids. The V and J ends lost 0 bases and 3 bases respectively, with 8 bases between them.

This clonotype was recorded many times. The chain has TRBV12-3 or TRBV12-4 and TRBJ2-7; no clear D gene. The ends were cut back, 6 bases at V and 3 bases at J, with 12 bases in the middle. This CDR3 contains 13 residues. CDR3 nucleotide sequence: TGTGCCAGCAGCCCGGGTTCCTACTACGAGCAGTACTTC. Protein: CASSPGSYYEQYF.

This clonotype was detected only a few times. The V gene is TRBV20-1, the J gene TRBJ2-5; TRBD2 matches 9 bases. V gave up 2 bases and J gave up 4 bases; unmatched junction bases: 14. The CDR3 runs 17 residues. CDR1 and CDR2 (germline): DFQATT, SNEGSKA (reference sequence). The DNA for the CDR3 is TGCAGTGCTAGAAAGCATCCGGGACTAGCTTCCCGAGAGACCCAGTACTTC. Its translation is CSARKHPGLASRETQYF.

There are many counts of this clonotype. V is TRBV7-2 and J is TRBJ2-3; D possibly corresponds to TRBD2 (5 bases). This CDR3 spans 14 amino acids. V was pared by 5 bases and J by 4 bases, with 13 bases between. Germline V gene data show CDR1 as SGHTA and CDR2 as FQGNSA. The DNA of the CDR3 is TGTGCCAGCAGCCCGGACTGGGGAGCAGATACGCAGTATTTT. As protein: CASSPDWGADTQYF.